This is a list of T cell receptor beta chains from one sample in a study of blood T cell repertoires in COVID-19. Profiling relied on immunoSEQ multiplex PCR, and the TCRdb table lists in-frame clones only, not all of them. The repertoire holds about half a million clones, with roughly nine tenths as singletons. What was sequenced was PBMCs or T cells enriched from blood (not recorded which). The receptors shown here come from a woman aged 55-70 years who had recovered from COVID-19. Both conserved end residues are part of each CDR3. Fields, in order: clone size, V gene, J gene, D gene, CDR3 protein, CDR3 DNA. A D gene is named only where the DNA matches it firmly. Clone size is given for some rows only: seen once, a few or many times, or a class if the clone is expanded.

>-|TRBV7-2|TRBJ2-3|TRBD2
CASSAGTTTDTQYF
TGTGCCAGCAGCGCCGGGACTACCACAGATACGCAGTATTTT
>-|TRBV12-3/TRBV12-4|TRBJ1-5|TRBD1
CASSWDSYQPQHF
TGTGCCAGCAGTTGGGACAGCTATCAGCCCCAGCATTTT
>-|TRBV19|TRBJ1-5|TRBD1
CASTPPWAGGQPQHF
TGTGCCAGTACCCCCCCCTGGGCAGGGGGCCAGCCCCAGCATTTT
>few|TRBV28|TRBJ2-2|-
CASSPLEGAGELFF
TGTGCCAGCAGCCCCCTCGAGGGGGCCGGGGAGCTGTTTTTT
>few|TRBV7-2|TRBJ2-2|-
CASSLRGPPNTGELFF
TGTGCCAGCAGCTTACGTGGGCCCCCGAACACCGGGGAGCTGTTTTTT
>-|TRBV4-1|TRBJ2-3|-
CASSSAQKWYF
TGCGCCAGCAGTTCCGCCCAGAAGTGGTATTTT
>-|TRBV6-5|TRBJ2-1|-
CASSLDSYNEQFF
TGTGCCAGCAGTTTGGACAGTTACAATGAGCAGTTCTTC
>-|TRBV28|TRBJ1-4|TRBD1
CASSLRTGREKLFF
TGTGCCAGCAGTTTAAGGACAGGGAGGGAAAAACTGTTTTTT
>-|TRBV7-2|TRBJ2-2|TRBD2
CASSSAGGPTGELFF
TGTGCCAGCAGTTCAGCGGGGGGCCCGACCGGGGAGCTGTTTTTT
>-|TRBV5-1|TRBJ2-6|TRBD2
CASSPAGGLWHSGANVLTF
TGCGCCAGCAGCCCGGCGGGAGGGCTATGGCACTCTGGGGCCAACGTCCTGACTTTC
>once|TRBV4-2|TRBJ2-1|TRBD2
CASSQEILAGSYNEQFF
TGTGCCAGCAGCCAAGAGATTTTAGCGGGGTCCTACAATGAGCAGTTCTTC
>-|TRBV6-5|TRBJ1-1|-
CASHRSNTEAFF
TGTGCCAGCCACAGGTCGAACACTGAAGCTTTCTTT
>few|TRBV5-8|TRBJ1-5|-
CASSLAYSQPQHF
TGTGCCAGCAGCTTGGCCTATAGTCAGCCCCAGCATTTT
>-|TRBV7-2|TRBJ2-1|TRBD2
CASSPSGGANEQFF
TGTGCCAGCAGCCCTAGCGGGGGGGCGAATGAGCAGTTCTTC
>-|TRBV2|TRBJ2-1|-
CASSPGQRNEQFF
TGTGCCAGCAGTCCGGGACAAAGGAATGAGCAGTTCTTC
>-|TRBV11-2|TRBJ1-4|-
CASSPVRGGKATNEKLFF
TGTGCCAGCAGCCCCGTGAGGGGGGGCAAAGCAACTAATGAAAAACTGTTTTTT
>-|TRBV11-2|TRBJ1-3|-
CASSLPNRKTAGNTIYF
TGTGCCAGCAGCTTACCAAACCGGAAGACAGCCGGAAACACCATATATTTT
>once|TRBV5-4|TRBJ1-4|-
CASSLQGREKLFF
TGTGCCAGCAGCTTACAGGGTAGGGAAAAACTGTTTTTT
>-|TRBV6-5|TRBJ1-5|-
CASGWRVGQPQHF
TGTGCCAGCGGGTGGAGGGTCGGTCAGCCCCAGCATTTT
>-|TRBV27|TRBJ1-2|-
CASSPYRDVSGYTF
TGTGCCAGCAGTCCATACAGGGATGTCTCTGGCTACACCTTC
>-|TRBV7-6|TRBJ2-1|TRBD2
CASSFDLAGSSYNEQFF
TGTGCCAGCAGCTTCGACCTAGCGGGCAGCTCCTACAATGAGCAGTTCTTC
>-|TRBV18|TRBJ2-7|TRBD1
CASSPPTRGPSYEQYF
TGTGCCAGCTCACCACCTACCAGGGGGCCATCCTACGAGCAGTACTTC